This passage covers 19 T cell receptor beta chains from one sample sequenced in a study of blood T cell repertoires in COVID-19. Produced via immunoSEQ multiplex PCR; TCRdb's table is partial and in-frame only. The sample has 250,000 to 300,000 clones, over 70% seen once. The sequencing sample was made of peripheral blood. Receptors were obtained from a woman older than 75 with acute or convalescent COVID-19.

The chain carries TRBV5-4 and TRBJ1-2, with 8 bases identical to TRBD1. Germline V gene data show CDR1 as SGHNT and CDR2 as YYREEE (reference sequence). The V gene end was trimmed by 5 bases and the J gene end by 4 bases; junction bases not matched to a gene: 10. CDR3 length: 15 amino acids. The CDR3: CASSPDRALIYGYTF. The CDR3 nucleotides read TGTGCCAGCAGTCCGGACAGGGCTCTTATCTATGGCTACACCTTC. Looking up the rest from reference TRBV5-4 and TRBJ1-2 gives the full variable domain: ETGVTQSPTHLIKTRGQQVTLRCSSQSGHNTVSWYQQALGQGPQFIFQYYREEENGRGNFPPRFSGLQFPNYSSELNVNALELDDSALYLCASSPDRALIYGYTFGSGTRLTVV.

The rearrangement joins TRBV9 to TRBJ2-7, with a tentative D call TRBD1 (6 bases). Germline V CDR1 and CDR2: SGDLS, YYNGEE. Between the trimmed V and J ends, which lost 0 bases and 3 bases, there was a span of 13 bases. The CDR3 length is 15 residues. The CDR3: CASSVGTGMSYEQYF. The CDR3 DNA is TGTGCCAGCAGCGTAGGTACAGGGATGAGCTACGAGCAGTACTTC.

The chain is built from TRBV5-6 and TRBJ2-3; TRBD2 matches 9 bases. With V trimmed by 6 bases and J by 4 bases, 6 bases remained unmatched. CDR3 length: 14 residues. Germline V gene lookup returns CDR1 SGHDT and CDR2 YYEEEE. The CDR3 nucleotides read TGTGCCAGCAACCTGGGACTAGCAGCAGATACGCAGTATTTT. Encoded protein: CASNLGLAADTQYF.

The chain carries TRBV5-1 and TRBJ2-1, with 11 bases that match TRBD2. The V gene end was trimmed by 4 bases and the J gene end by 0 bases; junction bases not matched to a gene: 12. In germline, CDR1 is SGHRS, CDR2 YFSETQ. CDR3 length equals 19 residues. This CDR3 reads CASSRRGTSGKSSYNEQFF. The CDR3 region has the DNA TGCGCCAGCAGCAGGCGAGGGACTAGCGGTAAAAGCTCCTACAATGAGCAGTTCTTC.

V is TRBV7-2 and J is TRBJ2-7, with 12 bases fitting TRBD2. CDR3 length equals 14 residues. The V gene's germline CDR1 is SGHTA and CDR2 FQGNSA. After removal of 6 bases from V and 6 bases from J, the junction contained 6 bases not matched to a gene. The CDR3 nucleotides are TGTGCCAGCAGTTCTACTAGCGGGAGGCCCGAGCAGTACTTC. It codes for CASSSTSGRPEQYF.

The chain links TRBV12-5 to TRBJ2-5, with TRBD2 matching over 11 bases. With 6 bases clipped from V and 9 bases from J, the junction kept 18 bases outside the gene matches. This CDR3 region has 17 residues. The germline V gene encodes CDR1 LGHNT and CDR2 FRNRAP. CDR3 region: CASGHRFLAGGRGAQYF. CDR3 nucleotide sequence: TGTGCTAGTGGCCATCGGTTCTTAGCGGGGGGGCGAGGGGCCCAGTACTTC.

V usage is TRBV5-6 and J usage is TRBJ1-2; D may be TRBD1 (5 bases). The CDR3 length is 13 residues. With 2 bases removed from V and 3 bases from J, the gap between germline ends came to 8 bases. Germline CDR1 and CDR2: SGHDT and YYEEEE. The CDR3 sequence is CASSFGQYYGYTF. CDR3 in DNA: TGTGCCAGCAGCTTCGGACAATACTATGGCTACACCTTC.

The chain carries TRBV5-1 and TRBJ1-1; a possible D gene is TRBD1 (5 bases). The CDR3 is 17 residues long. V was shortened by 4 bases and J by 0 bases, with 19 bases between the two germline ends. The germline CDR1 and CDR2 sequences are SGHRS and YFSETQ. CDR3 nucleotide sequence: TGCGCCAGCAGCCCGGGGGGATCGAATGGGATGAACACTGAAGCTTTCTTT. This codes for CASSPGGSNGMNTEAFF.

This chain connects TRBV3-1 (or the pseudogene TRBV3-2) to TRBJ2-7; 8 nucleotides match TRBD2. The CDR3 is made up of 12 amino acids. J lost 6 bases, V lost 2 bases, and 0 bases had no gene match. Per the germline V gene, CDR1 is LGHDT and CDR2 is YNNKEL (reference sequence). Here the CDR3 DNA reads TGTGCCAGCAGCCAACTAGCGGGCGAGCAGTACTTC. This codes for CASSQLAGEQYF.

The chain carries TRBV27 and TRBJ2-3; D might be TRBD2 (6 bases). V was cut by 2 bases and J by 3 bases, with 9 bases left in between. This CDR3 is 14 amino acids long. Germline-derived CDR1 and CDR2 are MNHEY and SMNVEV (reference sequence). DNA of the CDR3: TGTGCCAGCAGTTTAGGCGGGAAAACAGATACGCAGTATTTT. It yields the protein CASSLGGKTDTQYF.

The chain is built from TRBV7-9 and TRBJ1-2; D is ambiguous. Deletions cut 5 bases from V and 5 bases from J, with 18 bases between. CDR3 length equals 15 residues. The germline gives CDR1 SEHNR, CDR2 FQNEAQ (reference sequence). The CDR3 bases are TGTGCCAGCAGCCCCTTGGACCCGGGAACTTATGGCTACACCTTC. This gives the protein CASSPLDPGTYGYTF.

This clone came up many times. This chain joins TRBV6-2 or TRBV6-3 and TRBJ2-5; 9 bases align to TRBD1. This CDR3 is built from 16 residues. Trimming took 2 bases from V and 2 from J; bases not matched to a gene: 6. CDR1 MNHEY and CDR2 SVGEGT come from the germline V gene. The CDR3 is CASSYAGTGSQETQYF. As DNA, the CDR3 is TGTGCCAGCAGTTACGCCGGGACAGGGTCACAAGAGACCCAGTACTTC.

The chain links TRBV10-1 to TRBJ1-2, with TRBD1 matching 7 bases. In germline, CDR1 is WNHNN, CDR2 SYGVQD (reference sequence). V shed 8 bases and J 0 bases; nucleotides not matched to a gene: 12. There are 16 residues in the CDR3. The CDR3 DNA reads TGCGCCAGCGCTGACCCCATGGGACAGCCTAACTATGGCTACACCTTC. The encoded protein is CASADPMGQPNYGYTF.

The CDR3 spells CASSVGLAGETQYF. DNA of the CDR3: TGTGCCAGCAGCGTCGGACTAGCGGGGGAGACCCAGTACTTC. The V call is TRBV9, the J call TRBJ2-5, with 12 bases that match TRBD2. The CDR3 runs to 14 residues. After removal of 2 bases from V and 5 bases from J, the junction contained 1 base not matched to a gene. CDR1 SGDLS and CDR2 YYNGEE come from the germline V gene.

This clone showed up just a few times. The chain employs TRBV18 and TRBJ1-1; D unresolved. Germline loops: CDR1 KGHSH, CDR2 LQKENI. Trimming left V 2 bases short and J 0 bases short, with 4 bases between. The CDR3 length is 13 residues. The CDR3 coding sequence is TGTGCCAGCTCACCAAGCCTGAACACTGAAGCTTTCTTT. Amino acids: CASSPSLNTEAFF.

This clone was picked up many times. V and J are TRBV29-1 and TRBJ1-2; D is ambiguous. Trimming stripped 4 bases from V and 2 bases from J, with 11 bases between. Per germline, CDR1 SQVTM and CDR2 ANQGSEA. The CDR3 runs to 13 residues. The CDR3 coding sequence is TGCAGCGTTGTCTGGGCCTTAAACTATGGCTACACCTTC. This sequence encodes CSVVWALNYGYTF.

The chain employs TRBV25-1 and TRBJ2-3, with D possibly matching TRBD2 (6 bases). V lost 1 base to trimming and J lost 4 bases, with 12 bases between them. The germline CDR1 and CDR2 sequences are MGHDK and SYGVNS. This CDR3 has 15 residues. CDR3: CASSEWKGGADTQYF. The DNA of the CDR3 is TGTGCCAGCAGTGAATGGAAAGGAGGGGCAGATACGCAGTATTTT.

V gene TRBV9 combines with J gene TRBJ2-1; 8 bases match TRBD2. The CDR3 has 16 amino acids. V lost 5 bases and J lost 2; bases outside the gene matches: 9. The germline V gene encodes CDR1 SGDLS and CDR2 YYNGEE. The CDR3, as DNA: TGTGCCAGCAGGTCCAATGACGGGAGGGCCTACAATGAGCAGTTCTTC. This gives the protein CASRSNDGRAYNEQFF.

V is TRBV27 and J is TRBJ1-4, with 11 bases lining up with TRBD1. CDR3 length: 15 amino acids. The germline CDR1 and CDR2 sequences are MNHEY and SMNVEV (reference sequence). V gave up 6 bases and J gave up 8 bases; unmatched junction bases: 8. CDR3 protein: CASRPRTGGREKLFF. CDR3 in DNA: TGTGCCAGCAGGCCTAGGACAGGGGGCAGGGAAAAACTGTTTTTT.